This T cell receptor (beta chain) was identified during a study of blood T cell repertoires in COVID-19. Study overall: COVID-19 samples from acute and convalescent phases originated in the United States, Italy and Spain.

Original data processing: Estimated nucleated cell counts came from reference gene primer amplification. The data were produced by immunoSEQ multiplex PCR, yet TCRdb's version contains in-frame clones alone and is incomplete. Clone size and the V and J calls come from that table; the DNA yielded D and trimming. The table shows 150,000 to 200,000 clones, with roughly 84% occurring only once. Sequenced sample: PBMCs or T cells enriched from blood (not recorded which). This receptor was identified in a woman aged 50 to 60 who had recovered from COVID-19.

The CDR3 bases are TGTGCCAGCAGCAACACAGGGGTGGGAAATCAGCCCCAGCATTTT. Protein sequence: CASSNTGVGNQPQHF. The gene calls are TRBV7-3 and TRBJ1-5; 7 positions match TRBD1. The CDR3 runs to 15 residues. CDR1 and CDR2 (germline): SGHTA, FQGTGA. J was trimmed by 4 bases and V by 5 bases; bases with no gene match: 8.